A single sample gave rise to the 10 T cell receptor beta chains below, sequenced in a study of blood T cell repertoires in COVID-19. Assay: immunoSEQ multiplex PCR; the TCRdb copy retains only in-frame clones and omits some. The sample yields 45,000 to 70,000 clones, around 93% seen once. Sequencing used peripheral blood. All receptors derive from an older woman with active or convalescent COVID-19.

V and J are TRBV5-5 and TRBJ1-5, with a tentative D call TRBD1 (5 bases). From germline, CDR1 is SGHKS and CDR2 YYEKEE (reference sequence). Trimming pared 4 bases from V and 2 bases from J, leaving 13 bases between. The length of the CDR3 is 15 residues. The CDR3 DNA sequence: TGTGCCAGCAGCCTCCAGGGAGGGGGCAATCAGCCCCAGCATTTT. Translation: CASSLQGGGNQPQHF.

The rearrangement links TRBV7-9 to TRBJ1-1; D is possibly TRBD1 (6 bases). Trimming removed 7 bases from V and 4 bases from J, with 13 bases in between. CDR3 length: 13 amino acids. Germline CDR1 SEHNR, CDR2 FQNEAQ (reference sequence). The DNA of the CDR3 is TGTGCCAGCACCGGACAGACGACCACTGAAGCTTTCTTT. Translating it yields CASTGQTTTEAFF.

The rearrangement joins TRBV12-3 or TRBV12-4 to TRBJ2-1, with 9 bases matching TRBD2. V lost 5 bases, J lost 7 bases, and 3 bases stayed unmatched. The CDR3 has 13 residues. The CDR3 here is CASSPSGRNEQFF. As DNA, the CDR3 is TGTGCCAGCAGTCCGAGCGGGAGGAATGAGCAGTTCTTC.

The CDR3: CASSYLRGLAKNIQYF. The CDR3 coding sequence is TGTGCCAGCAGTTACCTTAGGGGTCTAGCCAAAAACATTCAGTACTTC. V is TRBV6-7 and J is TRBJ2-4, with a possible D match to TRBD1 (5 bases). TRBV6-7 is marked as an open reading frame, function uncertain. The CDR3 sequence is 16 residues long. Trimming stripped 2 bases from V and 0 bases from J, with 11 bases between.

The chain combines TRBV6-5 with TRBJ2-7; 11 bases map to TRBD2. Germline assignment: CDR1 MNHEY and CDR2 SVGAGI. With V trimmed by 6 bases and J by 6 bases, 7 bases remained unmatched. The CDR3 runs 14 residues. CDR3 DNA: TGTGCCAGCAGCCCACTAGCGGGAGATTCCGAGCAGTACTTC. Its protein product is CASSPLAGDSEQYF.

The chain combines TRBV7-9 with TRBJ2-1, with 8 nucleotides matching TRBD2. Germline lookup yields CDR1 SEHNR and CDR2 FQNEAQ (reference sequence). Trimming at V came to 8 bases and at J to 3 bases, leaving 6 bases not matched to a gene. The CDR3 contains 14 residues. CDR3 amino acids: CASAPGLVYNEQFF. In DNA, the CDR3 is TGTGCCAGCGCTCCGGGACTAGTCTACAATGAGCAGTTCTTC.

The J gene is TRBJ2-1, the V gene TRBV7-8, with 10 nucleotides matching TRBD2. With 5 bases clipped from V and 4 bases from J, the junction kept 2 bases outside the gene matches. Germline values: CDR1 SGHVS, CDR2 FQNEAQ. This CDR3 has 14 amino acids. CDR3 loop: CASSRAGGYNEQFF. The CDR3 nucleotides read TGTGCCAGCAGCCGAGCGGGAGGGTACAATGAGCAGTTCTTC.

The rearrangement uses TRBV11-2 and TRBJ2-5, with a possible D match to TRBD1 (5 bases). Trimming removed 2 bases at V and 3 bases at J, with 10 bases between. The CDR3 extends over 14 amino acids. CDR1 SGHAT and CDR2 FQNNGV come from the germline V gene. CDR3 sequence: CASSLNTGKETQYF. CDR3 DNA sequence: TGTGCCAGCAGCTTAAACACAGGCAAAGAGACCCAGTACTTC.

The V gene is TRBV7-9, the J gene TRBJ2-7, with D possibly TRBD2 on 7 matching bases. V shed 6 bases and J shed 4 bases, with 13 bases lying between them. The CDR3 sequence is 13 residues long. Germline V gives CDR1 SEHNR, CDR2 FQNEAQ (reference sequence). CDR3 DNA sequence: TGTGCCAGCAGAGGGGGGGAAAGGTACGAGCAGTACTTC. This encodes CASRGGERYEQYF. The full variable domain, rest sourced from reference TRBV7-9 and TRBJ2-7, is DTGVSQNPRHKITKRGQNVTFRCDPISEHNRLYWYRQTLGQGPEFLTYFQNEAQLEKSRLLSDRFSAERPKGSFSTLEIQRTEQGDSAMYLCASRGGERYEQYFGPGTRLTVT.

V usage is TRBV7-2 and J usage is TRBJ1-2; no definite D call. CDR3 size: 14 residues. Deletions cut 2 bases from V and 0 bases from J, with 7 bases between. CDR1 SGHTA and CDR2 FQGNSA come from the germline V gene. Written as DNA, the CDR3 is TGTGCCAGCAGCTTACTCGGGGCTAACTATGGCTACACCTTC. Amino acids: CASSLLGANYGYTF.